Included here is one T cell receptor beta chain sequence, with context. What it binds is unknown. The sample comes from a study of cytomegalovirus exposure and HLA in healthy donors. The CDR3 loop spans 14 amino acids. The germline V gene has CDR1 LNHNV and CDR2 YYDKDF (reference sequence). The V end lost 0 bases, the J end lost 7 bases, and 12 bases lay between the germline ends. Assay used: immunoSEQ multiplex PCR; TCRdb lists only in-frame clones, some missing. This table has some 100,000 clones, approximately 91% appearing once. Study outcomes and limitations: Reports credit the classifier with highly specific, highly sensitive diagnosis of cytomegalovirus status. First-cohort TCR clusters were later found to tend to co-occur in the approximately 110 validation repertoires.

The chain carries TRBV15 and TRBJ1-2, with D possibly being TRBD1 (6 bases). Sequencing was done on a sample of PBMCs. This clonotype was obtained from a man between 18 and 29 years old in good health and CMV-seropositive. CDR3 nucleotides: TGTGCCACCAGCAGAGATAGAACAGGGCTTGGCTACACCTTC. It is translated as CATSRDRTGLGYTF.